The 6 T cell receptor beta chains below come from one sample, sequenced in a study of early T cells in non-severe SARS-CoV-2 infection. TCRdb reprocessed the 5' RACE reads via MiXCR and lists one record per CDR3 protein. The sample has about 31,000 distinct CDR3 sequences; over 6% are singletons. The material was whole blood, obtained at baseline. The receptors were sampled from an adult who was a healthcare worker with PCR-confirmed SARS-CoV-2 infection or an uninfected control (not recorded which).

The sample holds many counts of this clonotype. Germline and junction disagree at one end, which may indicate a read error. The V call is TRBV27, the J call TRBJ2-5; D not certain. Looked up from germline, CDR1 is MNHEY and CDR2 is SMNVEV (reference sequence). The CDR3 runs to 12 residues. The CDR3 protein is CASSPPQGTQYF. The CDR3 DNA follows: TGTGCCAGCAGTCCCCCCCAAGGGACCCAGTACTTC.

In this sample, this clonotype turned up a few times. V is TRBV12-3 or TRBV12-4 and J is TRBJ2-1, with D possibly called TRBD1 or TRBD2 (5 bases each). The CDR3 loop spans 15 amino acids. Trimming removed 3 bases from V and 4 bases from J, with 13 bases in between. The CDR3 here is CASSFQSGPYNEQFF. The CDR3 bases are TGTGCCAGCAGTTTCCAGTCGGGGCCTTACAATGAGCAGTTCTTC.

In its sample, this clonotype was seen many times. This sequence joins TRBV12-3 or TRBV12-4 and TRBJ2-5; D may be TRBD2 (5 bases). The ends were cut back, 5 bases at V and 5 bases at J, with 9 bases in the middle. The CDR3 has 12 amino acids. CDR3 nucleotide sequence: TGTGCCAGCAGTAGGACTCTGGAGACCCAGTACTTC. Translation gives CASSRTLETQYF.

V gene TRBV12-3 or TRBV12-4 combines with J gene TRBJ1-2; TRBD1 matches 7 bases. The CDR3 consists of 15 residues. Trimming at V came to 6 bases and at J to 7 bases, leaving 14 bases not matched to a gene. CDR3 sequence: CASSARTGLRSGYTF. The DNA of the CDR3 is TGTGCCAGCAGCGCCCGGACAGGCCTCCGGAGTGGCTACACCTTC.

This clonotype was counted at least ten times. The chain joins TRBV4-3 to TRBJ1-5, with a tentative D call TRBD1 (6 bases). The germline CDR1 and CDR2 sequences are LGHNA and YSLEER. The length of the CDR3 is 18 residues. The V end was cut by 0 bases, the J end by 7 bases, with 22 bases between. The CDR3 DNA follows: TGCGCCAGCAGCCAAGAAATCGAGCTGGGCAGGGGTGGACAGCCCCAGCATTTT. This sequence encodes CASSQEIELGRGGQPQHF.

This clonotype was recorded many times. For the CDR3, the DNA is TGCGCCAGCAGCCCAGCCGCCGGGGCCGGCGAGCAGTACTTC. This gives the protein CASSPAAGAGEQYF. The chain has TRBV4-3 and TRBJ2-7; D may be TRBD1 or TRBD2 (5 bases each). Germline V gene data show CDR1 as LGHNA and CDR2 as YSLEER. This CDR3 is built from 14 residues. With 4 bases removed from V and 6 bases from J, the gap between germline ends came to 16 bases.